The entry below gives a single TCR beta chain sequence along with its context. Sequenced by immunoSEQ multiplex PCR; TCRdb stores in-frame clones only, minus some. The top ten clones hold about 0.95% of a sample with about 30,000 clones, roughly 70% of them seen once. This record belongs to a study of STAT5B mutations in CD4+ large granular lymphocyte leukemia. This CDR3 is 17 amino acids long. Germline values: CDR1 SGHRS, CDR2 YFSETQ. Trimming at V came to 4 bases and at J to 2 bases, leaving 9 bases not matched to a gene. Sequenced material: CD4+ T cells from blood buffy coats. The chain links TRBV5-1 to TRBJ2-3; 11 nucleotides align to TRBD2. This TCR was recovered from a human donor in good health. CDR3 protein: CASSGGTSGDFTDTQYF. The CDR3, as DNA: TGCGCCAGCAGCGGCGGGACTAGCGGAGACTTCACAGATACGCAGTATTTT.